The T cell receptor beta chain described here comes from a study of T-cell memory formation after mild COVID-19 (dated by TCRdb to about 2021). A note on the overall study: Most TCR sequence clusters were specific to one of the two donors. T-cell clones expanding and contracting after mild COVID-19 in two donors were tracked by longitudinal TCRalpha and TCRbeta repertoire sequencing. The cohort was made up of two young adult volunteers, one female and one male, who were previously healthy. Overall study results and their limits: Clones contracting from day 15 to 85 had balanced CD4/CD8 phenotypes, while a second wave expanding from day 15 to 37 was biased towards CD4+. Some responding clones were found in pre-infection memory, which suggests that pre-existing cross-reactive memory T cells took part in the SARS-CoV-2 response. SARS-CoV-2 specificity was not confirmed for the second-wave clones peaking on day 37. Contracting CD4+ clones appeared mostly in the CM and EM memory subsets, whereas CD8+ clones were enriched in EMRA. Only a couple of mild cases were covered in the study, and larger cohorts including severe cases with pre-infection samples were considered necessary.

PBMCs were isolated by Ficoll-Paque density gradient centrifugation. The CDR3 covers 17 residues, taking in both the cysteine and the phenylalanine. Here the CDR3 DNA is all that survives: 51 bases in frame from base 1. The germline V gene yields MNHEY for CDR1 and SVGAGI for CDR2. V loses 6 bases at its end and J loses 2 bases; junction bases beyond the gene matches: 12. Points on this clonotype: This receptor's antigen is unknown. Base qualities are missing; no much larger clone stands one base away.

The sequencer was an Illumina NovaSeq 6000. Using 5'RACE with constant-segment primers, TCRalpha and TCRbeta cDNA libraries were constructed, with sample barcodes and unique molecular identifiers added in the process. Trizol reagent was used to extract RNA from every sample. The libraries were amplified in two PCR steps, and the second step added a second sample barcode and Illumina TruSeq adapters. The libraries were sequenced on an Illumina NovaSeq using 2 x 150 bp paired-end reads. In the original analysis: Demultiplexing of reads and collapsing into UMI-guided consensus sequences were performed with migec v1.2.7. Using mixcr v2.1.11, the UMI consensuses were aligned to TRA and TRB V and J templates and assembled into clonotypes. A clonotype was counted as expanded or contracted only when both edgeR and NoisET called the clonotype significant, with the noise models trained on biological replicates. For edgeR calls, the thresholds were a false discovery rate-adjusted p below 0.01 and a log2 fold-change of 1. As an exploratory analysis of dynamics, max-normalized trajectories of the 1000 most abundant clonotypes were examined with PCA combined with hierarchical clustering. Separately sequenced CD4+ and CD8+ repertoires were used to assign a CD4 or CD8 phenotype to each responding clone. Clones were called with MiXCR by TCRdb after fastp trimmed the public reads at Q25, and only in-frame beta chains were retained. Identical CDR3 protein sequences are pooled into one entry, listed with their most common genes and DNA. These V and J calls are TCRdb output, not the study's own analysis. This sample lists about 340,000 distinct CDR3 sequences; 15% to 20% were detected once. The leading ten clones occupy approximately 20% of the sample.

The rearranged segments are TRBV6-5 and TRBJ1-1; 10 bases in the junction line up with TRBD1. Sequences were obtained from PBMCs or a T cell subset sorted from them (not recorded which). The sequence was collected from a man aged 18 to 30 who had mild COVID-19 (a few samples of this study predate the infection). The sample titles of this study are shuffled in the database, so cell type and time point are left out; the donor was told from shared clones. The bases read TGTGCCAGCAGCCCCACCCCGGGACAGGGGATAAACACTGAAGCTTTCTTT. This is translated as CASSPTPGQGINTEAFF.